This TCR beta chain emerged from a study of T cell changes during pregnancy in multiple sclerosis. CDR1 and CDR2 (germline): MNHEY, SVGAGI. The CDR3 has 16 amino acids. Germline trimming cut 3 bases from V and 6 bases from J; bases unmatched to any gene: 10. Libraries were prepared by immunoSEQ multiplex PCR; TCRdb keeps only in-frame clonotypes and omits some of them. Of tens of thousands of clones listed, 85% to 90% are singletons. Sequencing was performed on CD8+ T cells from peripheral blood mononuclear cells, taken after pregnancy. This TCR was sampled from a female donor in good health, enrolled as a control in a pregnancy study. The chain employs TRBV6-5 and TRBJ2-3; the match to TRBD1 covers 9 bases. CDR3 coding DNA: TGTGCCAGCAGTTATACTCCGGGACAGGGATGGGATACGCAGTATTTT. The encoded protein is CASSYTPGQGWDTQYF.